The T cell receptor beta chain described here comes from a study of T cell responses to AZD1222 COVID-19 vaccine. The germline gives CDR1 GTSNPN, CDR2 SVGIG (reference sequence). The CDR3 sequence is 14 residues long. V lost 3 bases to trimming and J lost 9 bases, with 20 bases between them. The data were produced by immunoSEQ multiplex PCR, yet TCRdb's version contains in-frame clones alone and is incomplete. The sample shows 200,000 to 250,000 clones, around 93% of them seen only once. Details on this clone: The antigen is undetermined.

Study-level findings and limits: Donors were chiefly white British, with a greater number of females, and clonal diversity was perhaps underestimated. Across the whole spike, CD4 TCRs peaked at regions 160-218 and 743-854. Reportedly, close to half of spike-specific TCRs are directed against unmutated variant regions.

The source of this sequence is an adult in good health. The J gene is TRBJ1-2, the V gene TRBV30, with D perhaps TRBD1 (5 bases). The sequences come from peripheral blood, collected on day 0 of MenACWY control vaccination. CDR3 amino acids: CAWSAPARRGSYTF. The CDR3 DNA reads TGTGCCTGGAGCGCCCCTGCGAGAAGGGGTAGCTACACCTTC.